The entry below describes one T cell receptor beta chain. The entry originates in a study of T cells in Graves' hyperthyroidism and ophthalmopathy. Amplified TCR beta CDR3 regions derived from RNA transcripts. With the HTBI primer set, the TCR CDR3 went through a first round of RT-PCR. TCRdb independently ran MiXCR on the multiplex PCR reads; one entry per CDR3 protein. The top ten hold roughly 52% of the sample, which has roughly 300,000 distinct CDR3 sequences, 21% seen once. Sequencing was performed on blood. The sequence derives from a woman in her 50s with Graves' hyperthyroidism.

The chain's CDR3 is CASSPRSAGYNEQFF. CDR3 DNA sequence: TGTGCCAGCAGCCCTCGGTCAGCGGGGTACAATGAGCAGTTCTTC. The V and J genes are TRBV7-3 and TRBJ2-1, with 7 bases matching TRBD2. CDR3 length: 15 residues. Germline V gives CDR1 SGHTA, CDR2 FQGTGA. V lost 5 bases to trimming and J lost 4 bases; unmatched junction nucleotides: 8.